This is a list of T cell receptor beta chains from one sample in a study of T cells in localized non-small cell lung cancer. Sequenced by immunoSEQ multiplex PCR; TCRdb stores in-frame clones only, minus some. The sample shows roughly 40,000 clones, 81% of them seen only once. Sequencing was performed on peripheral blood mononuclear cells, taken before any cancer treatment. These receptors all stem from a male donor aged 60 or older with stage II lung adenocarcinoma. CDR3s include the opening cysteine and the closing phenylalanine or tryptophan. Fields, in order: clone size, J gene, D gene, V gene, CDR3 DNA, CDR3 protein. A D gene is named only where the DNA matches it firmly. Size is omitted from some rows. Given values are once, few, many or a class for expanded clones.

-	TRBJ1-3	-	TRBV2	TGTGCCAGCAGTTTCAAAACGGGGGGAAACACCATATATTTT	CASSFKTGGNTIYF
-	TRBJ1-2	TRBD1	TRBV6-6	TGTGCCAGCAGGGACAGGGAGATGAACTATGGCTACACCTTC	CASRDREMNYGYTF
-	TRBJ2-1	TRBD2	TRBV11-3	TGTGCCAGCAGCTTAGATCCCGGGACTAGAAGCGAGCAGTTCTTC	CASSLDPGTRSEQFF
-	TRBJ1-1	-	TRBV28	TGTGCCAGCAGCCGCATGGACAGTTCCTCGGTAGCTTTCTTT	CASSRMDSSSVAFF
-	TRBJ2-3	-	TRBV7-6	TGTGCCAGCAGCACCCAAGCGGGCGCGAGCACAGATACGCAGTATTTT	CASSTQAGASTDTQYF
-	TRBJ2-3	-	TRBV18	TGTGCCAGCTCAGATGGACAGATCACAGATACGCAGTATTTT	CASSDGQITDTQYF
-	TRBJ1-5	-	TRBV28	TGTGCCAGCAGTTTTAGTTGGCCCCAGCATTTT	CASSFSWPQHF
-	TRBJ2-7	TRBD1	TRBV9	TGTGCCAGCAGCCCCAGGGACAGTGGGTACGAGCAGTACTTC	CASSPRDSGYEQYF
-	TRBJ2-1	-	TRBV5-6	TGTGCCAGCAGCTTGTTTCGGGAAAATGAGCAGTTCTTC	CASSLFRENEQFF
-	TRBJ1-3	-	TRBV7-2	TGTGCCAGCAGCCCAACAGGGTCGGGAAACACCATATATTTT	CASSPTGSGNTIYF
large	TRBJ2-7	-	TRBV21-1	TGTGCCCGAAGAGGGGGGGACCACGAGCAGTACTTC	CARRGGDHEQYF
-	TRBJ1-1	-	TRBV4-3	TGCGCCAGCAGCCGTATTCACGGGGGTAGCACTGAAGCTTTCTTT	CASSRIHGGSTEAFF
-	TRBJ2-7	-	TRBV5-1	TGCGCCAGCAGCTTCGACAGCTTCTACGAGCAGTACTTC	CASSFDSFYEQYF
-	TRBJ1-4	-	TRBV19	TGTGCCAGTAGTATAGATGCCCCGGCAACTAATGAAAAACTGTTTTTT	CASSIDAPATNEKLFF
-	TRBJ1-4	TRBD1	TRBV28	TGTGCCAGCAGCCAATCGGGGGGACAGGGAAATGAAAAACTGTTTTTT	CASSQSGGQGNEKLFF
-	TRBJ1-5	-	TRBV28	TGTGCCAGCAGTCTCCTTACAGGGATGGAGGCGTTAAGCGGTCAGCCCCAGCATTTT	CASSLLTGMEALSGQPQHF
-	TRBJ2-7	-	TRBV29-1	TGCAGCGTTGAAGAGGAGAGCTCCTACGAGCAGTACTTC	CSVEEESSYEQYF
-	TRBJ2-7	TRBD2	TRBV4-2	TGTGCCAGCAGCCAGGGGACTAGCGGGCTCTACGAGCAGTACTTC	CASSQGTSGLYEQYF
once	TRBJ2-1	TRBD2	TRBV19	TGTGCCAGTAGTATAGATCCCCCTGGACTAGGGTACAATGAGCAGTTCTTC	CASSIDPPGLGYNEQFF
once	TRBJ1-3	-	TRBV28	TGTGCCAGCAGTTTTCGGGGAATCAGCTCTGGAAACACCATATATTTT	CASSFRGISSGNTIYF
-	TRBJ2-1	-	TRBV5-1	TGCGCCAGCAGCTCCAGGGGAGAATCCTACAATGAGCAGTTCTTC	CASSSRGESYNEQFF
few	TRBJ1-2	-	TRBV7-2	TGTGCCAGCAGCATTTTTGTGGCGGACTATGGCTACACCTTC	CASSIFVADYGYTF
-	TRBJ2-3	-	TRBV19	TGTGCCAGTAGTTGGGGGACAGATACGCAGTATTTT	CASSWGTDTQYF
-	TRBJ1-4	-	TRBV18	TGTGCCAGCTCCCCCCGGGCGGGGGAGGCAGAAAAACTGTTTTTT	CASSPRAGEAEKLFF
-	TRBJ2-1	-	TRBV11-2	TGTGCCAGCAGAATAGGGGAGGAACACAATGAGCAGTTCTTC	CASRIGEEHNEQFF
-	TRBJ2-5	-	TRBV5-4	TGTGCCAGCAGCTTAGGAGGAAGGGGTGGTGAGACCCAGTACTTC	CASSLGGRGGETQYF
-	TRBJ1-2	-	TRBV19	TGTGCCAGTAGTTCGAACCAGGCTTTCTTGGGCTACACCTTC	CASSSNQAFLGYTF
-	TRBJ2-2	TRBD2	TRBV4-2	TGTGCCAGCAGCCACAGACTAGCGGGAGGGCCGGGCGGCGGGGAGCTGTTTTTT	CASSHRLAGGPGGGELFF
-	TRBJ2-5	-	TRBV18	TGTGCCAGCTCACCAGGGGGAGAGACCCAGTACTTC	CASSPGGETQYF
-	TRBJ2-7	TRBD2	TRBV10-3	TGTGCCATCAGTGAGTTAGGAAGTCTAGCGGGAGTCGAGCAGTACTTC	CAISELGSLAGVEQYF
-	TRBJ2-2	TRBD2	TRBV5-4	TGTGCCAGCAGCTTGGGGGGGGCCGGGAGGGCCGGCGGGGAGCTGTTTTTT	CASSLGGAGRAGGELFF
-	TRBJ1-3	-	TRBV6-5	TGTGCCAGCAGCCCCAACAGTCCTGGAAACACCATATATTTT	CASSPNSPGNTIYF
-	TRBJ1-2	-	TRBV27	TGTGCCAGCAGTTGGGTAGGGAGCCAAAATGGCTACACCTTC	CASSWVGSQNGYTF
-	TRBJ1-1	-	TRBV4-2	TGTGCCAGCAGCCGAGAAAGGAGGTTAAACACTGAAGCTTTCTTT	CASSRERRLNTEAFF
-	TRBJ2-3	-	TRBV9	TGTGCCAGCAGCGTAGACAGGGCCGGGGCAGATACGCAGTATTTT	CASSVDRAGADTQYF
-	TRBJ1-5	TRBD1	TRBV18	TGTGCCAGCACCCAAGGACAGGGTTATAGCAATCAGCCCCAGCATTTT	CASTQGQGYSNQPQHF
-	TRBJ2-1	-	TRBV27	TGTGCCAGCAGCCCGCTGACAGGCCAGGTGTACAATGAGCAGTTCTTC	CASSPLTGQVYNEQFF
-	TRBJ2-1	TRBD2	TRBV5-1	TGCGCCAGCAGCGGACTAGCGGGAGGATCCAATGAGCAGTTCTTC	CASSGLAGGSNEQFF
-	TRBJ2-1	TRBD2	TRBV30	TGTGCCTGGAGCGGTACTAGCGGGAGGAATGAGCAGTTCTTC	CAWSGTSGRNEQFF
once	TRBJ2-7	-	TRBV9	TGTGCCAGCAGCCCCGGAGTAAACGAGCAGTACTTC	CASSPGVNEQYF
-	TRBJ1-2	TRBD1	TRBV5-6	TGTGCCAGCAGCCTAAGGACAGGGACTGCCCCTGGCTACACCTTC	CASSLRTGTAPGYTF
-	TRBJ2-3	TRBD2	TRBV4-2	TGTGCCAGCAGCCATTTCACCGGGACTAGCGGGGGAGATACGCAGTATTTT	CASSHFTGTSGGDTQYF
-	TRBJ2-4	-	TRBV10-3	TGTGCCATCAGTACTACTTTAGCCAAAAACATTCAGTACTTC	CAISTTLAKNIQYF
-	TRBJ1-2	TRBD1	TRBV5-4	TGTGCCAGCGGAAACAGGGGTAGGGGCTACACCTTC	CASGNRGRGYTF
-	TRBJ2-3	-	TRBV5-1	TGCGCCAGCAGCTTTAACGGTCAGGGGCAAGATACGCAGTATTTT	CASSFNGQGQDTQYF
-	TRBJ1-5	-	TRBV15	TGTGCCACGGCACCGGGCCCCGGGGCGCCCCAGCATTTT	CATAPGPGAPQHF
-	TRBJ2-1	-	TRBV7-2	TGTGCCAGCAGCTTAGGGGCACATGAGCAGTTCTTC	CASSLGAHEQFF
-	TRBJ2-7	TRBD2	TRBV5-6	TGTGCCAGCACCTACCGGGGGGGGTCCTACGAGCAGTACTTC	CASTYRGGSYEQYF
-	TRBJ1-1	TRBD1	TRBV19	TGTGCCAGTAGTCAACAGGGGGCGATGAACACTGAAGCTTTCTTT	CASSQQGAMNTEAFF
-	TRBJ2-1	-	TRBV10-3	TGTGCCTCCGCCGAGGGACAAGTAGGGGGTGAGCAGTTCTTC	CASAEGQVGGEQFF
-	TRBJ2-1	TRBD2	TRBV5-4	TGTGCCAGCAGCTTGAAGGCGGGAGGGAATGAGCAGTTCTTC	CASSLKAGGNEQFF
-	TRBJ1-1	-	TRBV5-8	TGTGCCAGCAGCTTAGGCAGAGAGCCTTTCTTT	CASSLGREPFF
few	TRBJ1-1	-	TRBV5-1	TGCGCCAGCAGCTTTGGGAACACTGAAGCTTTCTTT	CASSFGNTEAFF
medium-sized	TRBJ2-1	TRBD2	TRBV4-1	TGCGCCAGCAGCCACAACGGCGGGAGAGGTGAGCAGTTCTTC	CASSHNGGRGEQFF
-	TRBJ2-1	TRBD1	TRBV7-2	TGTGCCAGCAGCTCGACAGGGGGATACGATGAGCAGTTCTTC	CASSSTGGYDEQFF
-	TRBJ1-1	TRBD1	TRBV5-5	TGTGCCAGCAGCTTTACAGGGGACACTGAAGCTTTCTTT	CASSFTGDTEAFF
-	TRBJ2-6	-	TRBV9	TGTGCCAGCAGCGGGGGGGCCAACGTCCTGACTTTC	CASSGGANVLTF
-	TRBJ2-7	-	TRBV18	TGTGCCAGCTCACCATCCGGGAACTACGAGCAGTACTTC	CASSPSGNYEQYF